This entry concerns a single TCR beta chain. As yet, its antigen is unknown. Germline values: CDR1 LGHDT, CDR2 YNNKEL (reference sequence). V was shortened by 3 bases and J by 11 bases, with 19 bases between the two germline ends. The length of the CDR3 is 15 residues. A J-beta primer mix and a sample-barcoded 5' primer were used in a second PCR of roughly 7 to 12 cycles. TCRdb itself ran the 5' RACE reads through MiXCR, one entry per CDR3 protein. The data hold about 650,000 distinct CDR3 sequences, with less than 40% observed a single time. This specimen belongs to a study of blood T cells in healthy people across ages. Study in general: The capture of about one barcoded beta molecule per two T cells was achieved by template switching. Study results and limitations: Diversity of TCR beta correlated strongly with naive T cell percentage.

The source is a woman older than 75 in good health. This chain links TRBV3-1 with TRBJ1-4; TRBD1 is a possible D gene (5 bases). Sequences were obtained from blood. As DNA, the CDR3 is TGTGCCAGCAGCCATGCGCCAGGGATTTCTCGGAAACTGTTTTTT. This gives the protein CASSHAPGISRKLFF.